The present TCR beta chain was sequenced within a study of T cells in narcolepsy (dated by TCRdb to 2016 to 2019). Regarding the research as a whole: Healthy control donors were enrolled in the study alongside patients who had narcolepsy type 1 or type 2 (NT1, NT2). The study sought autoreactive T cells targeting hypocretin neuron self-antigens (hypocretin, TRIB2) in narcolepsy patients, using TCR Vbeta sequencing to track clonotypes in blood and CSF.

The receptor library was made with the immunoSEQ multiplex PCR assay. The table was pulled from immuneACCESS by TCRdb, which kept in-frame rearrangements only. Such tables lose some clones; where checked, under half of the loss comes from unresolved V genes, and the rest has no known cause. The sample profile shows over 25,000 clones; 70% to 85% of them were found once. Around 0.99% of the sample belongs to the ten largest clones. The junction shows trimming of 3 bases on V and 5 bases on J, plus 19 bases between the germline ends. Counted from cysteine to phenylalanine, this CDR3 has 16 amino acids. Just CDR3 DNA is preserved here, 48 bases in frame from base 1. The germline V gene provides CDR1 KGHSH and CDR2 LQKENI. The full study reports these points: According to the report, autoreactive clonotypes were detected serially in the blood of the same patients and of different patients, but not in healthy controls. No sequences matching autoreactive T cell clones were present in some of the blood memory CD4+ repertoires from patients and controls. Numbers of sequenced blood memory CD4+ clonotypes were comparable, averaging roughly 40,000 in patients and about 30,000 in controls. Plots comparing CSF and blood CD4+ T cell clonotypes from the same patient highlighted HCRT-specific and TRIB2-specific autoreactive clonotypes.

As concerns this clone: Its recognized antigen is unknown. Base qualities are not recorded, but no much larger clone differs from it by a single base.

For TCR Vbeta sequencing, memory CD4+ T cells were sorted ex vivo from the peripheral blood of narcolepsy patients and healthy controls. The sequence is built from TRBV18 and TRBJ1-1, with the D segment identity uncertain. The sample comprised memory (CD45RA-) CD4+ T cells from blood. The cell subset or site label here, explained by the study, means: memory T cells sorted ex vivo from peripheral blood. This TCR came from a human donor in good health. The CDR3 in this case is CASSPSQIPPGTEAFF. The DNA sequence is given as TGTGCCAGCTCACCGTCCCAGATCCCTCCAGGTACTGAAGCTTTCTTT. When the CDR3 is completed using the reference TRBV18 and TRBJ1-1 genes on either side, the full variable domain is NAGVMQNPRHLVRRRGQEARLRCSPMKGHSHVYWYRQLPEEGLKFMVYLQKENIIDESGMPKERFSAEFPKEGPSILRIQQVVRGDSAAYFCASSPSQIPPGTEAFFGQGTRLTVV.